Listed below are T cell receptor beta chains from one sample, sequenced in a study of response to subunit inactivated influenza vaccine. In TCRdb, the RT-PCR reads were re-called with MiXCR into one record per CDR3 protein. The profile shows about 160,000 distinct CDR3 sequences, roughly a tenth of them singletons. Sample: non-naive T cells sorted from PBMCs, taken roughly 6 weeks after vaccination. The source is a man between 50 and 59 years old who received an inactivated influenza vaccine. Both conserved end residues are part of each CDR3. A D gene is named only where the DNA matches it firmly. Some rows mark clone size as missing; the rest say once, few, many or name a class of expanded clone.

TRBV7-9,.,TRBJ1-3,few,TGTGCCAGCAGCCGGCAAGGACATCCGGGAAACACCATATATTTT,CASSRQGHPGNTIYF
TRBV5-1,.,TRBJ2-5,many,TGCGCCAGCAGCTTGATTTTACAACCGGGGGAGACCCAGTACTTC,CASSLILQPGETQYF
TRBV20-1,.,TRBJ2-5,many,TGCAGTGCTTACGGGCTTCAACAAGAGACCCAGTACTTC,CSAYGLQQETQYF
TRBV5-1,TRBD1,TRBJ2-3,many,TGCGCCAGCAGCAACCCGGGACAGCAGGTTAGCACAGATACGCAGTATTTT,CASSNPGQQVSTDTQYF
TRBV7-8,TRBD2,TRBJ2-1,.,TGTGCCAGCAGCTCGACTAGCGGGATGTTCAATGAGCAGTTCTTC,CASSSTSGMFNEQFF
TRBV6-1,TRBD2,TRBJ2-7,.,TGTGCCAGCAGCCCTAGCGGGACAAGCCACTACGAGCAGTACTTC,CASSPSGTSHYEQYF
TRBV5-1,.,TRBJ1-2,.,TGCGCCAGCAGCTTGGGTGACAGCCTCGGGGGCTACACCTTC,CASSLGDSLGGYTF
TRBV28,.,TRBJ1-6,many,TGTGCCGGCAACGGCCATAATTCACCCCTCCACTTT,CAGNGHNSPLHF
TRBV15,.,TRBJ1-4,.,TGTGCCACCAGCAGAGGCAGGACTAATGAAAAACTGTTTTTT,CATSRGRTNEKLFF
TRBV28,TRBD1,TRBJ1-6,few,TGTGCCAGCAGTCGCACCGGGACAGGGCATTCACCCCTCCACTTT,CASSRTGTGHSPLHF
TRBV5-6,.,TRBJ1-5,few,TGTGCCAGCAGTCGACGTAGTGGGGATCAGCCCCAGCATTTT,CASSRRSGDQPQHF
TRBV7-2,.,TRBJ1-2,.,TGTGCCAGCAGCTTAGCCCCTAACTATGGCTACACCTTC,CASSLAPNYGYTF
TRBV20-1,.,TRBJ1-2,.,TGCAGTTCGGACAGAGAAGACTATGGCTACACCTTC,CSSDREDYGYTF
TRBV5-1,TRBD2,TRBJ2-1,few,TGCGCCAGCAGCTTGGATGGCGGGAGGGCTGGGAATGAGCAGTTCTTC,CASSLDGGRAGNEQFF
TRBV6-2/TRBV6-3,.,TRBJ2-7,.,TGTGCCAGCAGTCAACTAACCGGGACCTACGAGCAGTACTTC,CASSQLTGTYEQYF
TRBV28,TRBD2,TRBJ2-3,many,TGTGCCAGCAGTCCAGCGGGAGGGACAGATACGCAGTATTTT,CASSPAGGTDTQYF
TRBV4-2,TRBD1,TRBJ1-4,.,TGTGCCACCACGGGACAGGGGGCGGAAAAACTGTTTTTT,CATTGQGAEKLFF
TRBV12-3/TRBV12-4,.,TRBJ1-2,many,TGTGCCAGCAGATCCATTGAGGGTGGCTACACCTTC,CASRSIEGGYTF
TRBV12-2,.,TRBJ1-1,few,TGTGCAAGTCGCTTAGTGGGCAGGGTATATCCTGAAGCTTTCTTT,CASRLVGRVYPEAFF
TRBV5-1,.,TRBJ2-7,.,TGCGCCAGCGGCCGGGGGCCCTCCCTCTACGAGCAGTACTTC,CASGRGPSLYEQYF
TRBV6-1,.,TRBJ2-6,.,TGTGCCACTTCGAAACTAGCTGGGGCCAACGTCCTGACTTTC,CATSKLAGANVLTF
TRBV5-4,TRBD2,TRBJ2-1,few,TGTGCCAGCAGCGCGGGGGCTAGCGGGATGCGCAATGAGCAGTTCTTC,CASSAGASGMRNEQFF
TRBV20-1,.,TRBJ1-6,.,TGCAGTGCTAGCGACAGTACCTATAATTCACCCCTCCACTTT,CSASDSTYNSPLHF
TRBV20-1,TRBD2,TRBJ2-7,many,TGCAGTGCTGAATTCGGGACTAGCGGGAGCTACGAGCAGTACTTC,CSAEFGTSGSYEQYF
TRBV15,TRBD2,TRBJ2-1,few,TGTGCCACCAGCAGACTAGCGGGAGGTGGGAATGAGCAGTTCTTC,CATSRLAGGGNEQFF
TRBV20-1,.,TRBJ2-4,many,TGCAGTGCTTACAGGGAGTCTAACATTCAGTACTTC,CSAYRESNIQYF
TRBV4-3,.,TRBJ2-2,many,TGCGCCAGCAGCCAAAACTTAAACACCGGGGAGCTGTTTTTT,CASSQNLNTGELFF
TRBV11-2,.,TRBJ1-6,few,TGTGCCAGCAGCAACCCGGGTAATTCACCCCTCCACTTT,CASSNPGNSPLHF
TRBV12-3/TRBV12-4,TRBD1,TRBJ1-1,few,TGTGCCAGCAGTCGCCAGAGGTGGGACAGGGAGGAGAACACTGAAGCTTTCTTT,CASSRQRWDREENTEAFF
TRBV12-3/TRBV12-4,TRBD1,TRBJ1-5,many,TGTGCCAGCAGAGGACAGGGTCAAGGTCCCCAGCATTTT,CASRGQGQGPQHF
TRBV7-8,.,TRBJ1-2,few,TGTGCCAGCAGCCCGGAGGCACAGCCCTATGGCTACACCTTC,CASSPEAQPYGYTF
TRBV7-2,TRBD1,TRBJ1-1,few,TGTGCCAGCATCCGAGGACAGGGATCTTCTGAAGCTTTCTTT,CASIRGQGSSEAFF
TRBV7-9,.,TRBJ1-1,few,TGTGCCAGCACAATGTTCCGGGGAGTCACTGAAGCTTTCTTT,CASTMFRGVTEAFF
TRBV28,TRBD1,TRBJ2-7,few,TGTGCCAGCAGTCAAACCGGGACAGGGCGGTACGAGCAGTACTTC,CASSQTGTGRYEQYF
TRBV7-3,TRBD1,TRBJ1-2,many,TGTGCCAGCAGCTCGGGACAGGTTAACTATGGCTACACCTTC,CASSSGQVNYGYTF
TRBV6-2/TRBV6-3,.,TRBJ2-1,.,TGTGCCAGCAGTCTCAGGCTGAATGAGCAGTTCTTC,CASSLRLNEQFF
TRBV2,.,TRBJ1-4,.,TGTGCCAGTAACCCTCAAGGCCAAAAACTGTTTTTT,CASNPQGQKLFF
TRBV20-1,.,TRBJ2-7,many,TGCAGTGCTAGAAAGGGGGGTAACGAGCAGTACTTC,CSARKGGNEQYF
TRBV20-1,.,TRBJ2-2,.,TGCAGTGCTAGTGGGGGTGGGGAGCTGTTTTTT,CSASGGGELFF
TRBV27,.,TRBJ2-7,.,TGTGCCAGCAGTTTAAGGTCAGCCGGGGTCTACGAGCAGTACTTC,CASSLRSAGVYEQYF
TRBV4-3,.,TRBJ2-2,many,TGCGCCAGCAGCCAAGATGGTCTAGCAGGCACCGGGGAGCTGTTTTTT,CASSQDGLAGTGELFF
TRBV29-1,.,TRBJ2-7,many,TGCAGCGTCACCCCGCAGGGTAGGTCCTACGAGCAGTACTTC,CSVTPQGRSYEQYF
TRBV20-1,.,TRBJ1-5,.,TGCAGTGCTAGTGATCTCAATCAGCCCCAGCATTTT,CSASDLNQPQHF
TRBV10-3,.,TRBJ2-3,many,TGTGCCATCAGTCACTCGGGGGACACAATCACAGATACGCAGTATTTT,CAISHSGDTITDTQYF
TRBV27,.,TRBJ2-1,.,TGTGCCAGCAGTTTAGAAAAATCCTACAATGAGCAGTTCTTC,CASSLEKSYNEQFF
TRBV20-1,TRBD2,TRBJ2-1,few,TGCAGTGCTAGAGTAAGCCGGGGGGGCAATGAGCAGTTCTTC,CSARVSRGGNEQFF
TRBV6-1,.,TRBJ2-1,few,TGTGCCAGCAGTCTGACAGGGGACTACTACAATGAGCAGTTCTTC,CASSLTGDYYNEQFF
TRBV6-1,TRBD1,TRBJ1-4,few,TGTGCCAGCAGTATTACAGGGGGCACTAATGAAAAACTGTTTTTT,CASSITGGTNEKLFF
TRBV6-1,TRBD1,TRBJ1-2,many,TGTGCCAGCAGCCAGCTACAGGGGAGACGCTACACCTTC,CASSQLQGRRYTF
TRBV7-9,.,TRBJ2-2,many,TGTGCCAGCAGCTTTTTCAACAGCCAGATCACCGGGGAGCTGTTTTTT,CASSFFNSQITGELFF
TRBV9,TRBD1,TRBJ2-7,.,TGTGCCAGCAGCGTATCCCCAACAGGGGGCTACGAGCAGTACTTC,CASSVSPTGGYEQYF
TRBV6-5,.,TRBJ1-6,.,TGTGCCAGCAGTTACAGACCTACCCGGGACCTCCACTTT,CASSYRPTRDLHF
TRBV9,.,TRBJ2-3,.,TGTGCCAGCAGCGTAGCTCCCAGGGATACGCAGTATTTT,CASSVAPRDTQYF
TRBV20-1,TRBD1,TRBJ1-2,few,TGCAGTGCTCGGACAGGGGAAATCTCTGGCTACACCTTC,CSARTGEISGYTF
TRBV10-3,.,TRBJ1-1,many,TGTGCCATCAGTGACTACGGGGGGACTGAAGCTTTCTTT,CAISDYGGTEAFF
TRBV2,TRBD2,TRBJ2-4,.,TGTGCCTGCAGTTCCCTGGGACTAGCGGGAGTGGTGGGAAACATTCAGTACTTC,CACSSLGLAGVVGNIQYF
TRBV7-2,.,TRBJ2-7,.,TGTGCCAGCAAAGGGTCGTCCTACGAGCAGTACTTC,CASKGSSYEQYF
TRBV20-1,TRBD2,TRBJ2-7,few,TGCAGTGCCAAACTAGCGGGAGGACCATACGAGCAGTACTTC,CSAKLAGGPYEQYF
TRBV12-3/TRBV12-4,TRBD1,TRBJ2-7,many,TGTGCCAGCAGACGGGACAGGGGGCGGTCCTACGAGCAGTACTTC,CASRRDRGRSYEQYF
TRBV25-1,TRBD1,TRBJ2-1,.,TGTGCCAGCAGTGGCCAGGGGGCTCGGAATGAGCAGTTCTTC,CASSGQGARNEQFF